Listed below are T cell receptor beta chains from one sample, sequenced in a study of metastatic and nonmetastatic thyroid tumors. With MiXCR, TCRdb called clones anew from the PCR reads. The sample lists some 37,000 clones, over 40% occurring once. Specimen: tumor tissue. The source is a male donor with papillary thyroid cancer or a benign thyroid nodule (not recorded which). Some clones in this sample may be carry-over from other donors' samples. Both conserved end residues are part of each CDR3. The D gene is left open where the match is weak. Only some rows state a clone size, as once, few, many or a class for expanded clones.

j_call d_call v_call clone_size cdr3_aa cdr3_nt
TRBJ1-3 TRBD1 TRBV5-1 . CASSSGTGDTGNTIYF TGCGCCAGCAGTTCCGGGACAGGGGACACTGGAAACACCATATATTTT
TRBJ1-1 . TRBV20-1 . CSARSGADEAFF TGCAGTGCTAGATCCGGGGCAGACGAAGCTTTCTTT
TRBJ2-7 . TRBV4-1 . CASSQPGRREKTYEQYF TGCGCCAGCAGCCAGCCGGGGCGTCGGGAAAAGACCTACGAGCAGTACTTC
TRBJ2-7 TRBD2 TRBV28 few CASSTGDYRRQYF TGTGCCAGCAGCACCGGGGACTATCGGAGGCAGTACTTC
TRBJ1-3 . TRBV5-1 . CASSHGTTGGNTIYF TGCGCCAGCAGCCACGGGACAACTGGGGGAAACACCATATATTTT
TRBJ2-1 TRBD2 TRBV12-3/TRBV12-4 . CASSSQGTSGNEQFF TGTGCCAGCAGTTCTCAAGGGACTAGCGGGAATGAGCAGTTCTTC
TRBJ2-1 . TRBV6-2/TRBV6-3 few CASSYEAGQFF TGTGCCAGCAGTTACGAGGCCGGACAGTTCTTC
TRBJ2-1 TRBD2 TRBV30 . CAWSGGLAAYNEQFF TGTGCCTGGAGTGGGGGACTAGCGGCCTACAATGAGCAGTTCTTC
TRBJ2-3 . TRBV30 . CAWGKSTDTQYF TGTGCCTGGGGAAAATCGACAGATACGCAGTATTTT
TRBJ1-1 . TRBV19 . CASSIVRQRGGRTEAFF TGTGCCAGTAGTATAGTTCGACAGCGAGGGGGGCGCACTGAAGCTTTCTTT
TRBJ2-2 TRBD2 TRBV18 once CASGGTRDTGELFF TGTGCCAGCGGCGGGACTAGGGACACCGGGGAGCTGTTTTTT
TRBJ1-2 TRBD1 TRBV10-3 few CAISLDRENGYTF TGTGCCATCAGCCTGGACAGGGAGAATGGCTACACCTTC
TRBJ2-7 TRBD1 TRBV20-1 . CSAEGQGIHEQYF TGCAGTGCTGAGGGACAGGGAATTCACGAGCAGTACTTC
TRBJ1-5 . TRBV7-9 . CASSLGPGVQPQHF TGTGCCAGCAGCCTAGGCCCCGGGGTTCAGCCCCAGCATTTT
TRBJ1-1 TRBD1 TRBV15 few CATSIGQGTTEAFF TGTGCCACCAGCATTGGACAGGGAACCACTGAAGCTTTCTTT
TRBJ1-1 . TRBV7-8 . CASSPHAGNTEAFF TGTGCCAGCAGCCCCCATGCGGGTAACACTGAAGCTTTCTTT
TRBJ1-2 . TRBV28 few CASSDVGQIYGYTF TGTGCCAGCAGTGACGTCGGACAGATCTATGGCTACACCTTC
TRBJ1-2 TRBD1 TRBV29-1 . CSVGEGRGQRGYGYTF TGCAGCGTGGGGGAGGGCAGGGGGCAGCGTGGCTATGGCTACACCTTC
TRBJ2-2 . TRBV15 few CATSEGGDTGELFF TGTGCCACCAGCGAAGGGGGAGACACCGGGGAGCTGTTTTTT
TRBJ2-3 TRBD2 TRBV6-1 . CASSGGLAGGPTDTQYF TGTGCCAGCAGTGGAGGATTAGCGGGAGGGCCCACAGATACGCAGTATTTT
TRBJ2-1 . TRBV28 few CASSPDSPEQFF TGTGCCAGCAGTCCGGATAGCCCCGAGCAGTTCTTC
TRBJ2-1 . TRBV20-1 few CSARDSDPPPEQFF TGCAGTGCTAGAGATTCGGATCCACCCCCTGAGCAGTTCTTC
TRBJ2-7 . TRBV30 . CAWSPWGSTYEQYF TGTGCCTGGAGCCCTTGGGGGAGCACCTACGAGCAGTACTTC
TRBJ2-7 . TRBV20-1 . CSAKDGNYEQYF TGCAGTGCTAAGGACGGAAACTACGAGCAGTACTTC
TRBJ2-7 . TRBV11-2 few CASSLDRSEQYF TGTGCCAGCAGCTTAGATCGGTCCGAGCAGTACTTC
TRBJ2-2 TRBD2 TRBV12-3/TRBV12-4 few CASSLGASGSGELFF TGTGCCAGCAGTTTGGGGGCTAGCGGGAGTGGAGAGCTGTTTTTT
TRBJ1-5 . TRBV20-1 few CSARDLTGNQPQHF TGCAGTGCTAGAGATCTCACAGGCAATCAGCCCCAGCATTTT
TRBJ1-1 . TRBV5-1 . CASSTLGTSNTEAFF TGCGCCAGCAGCACCCTAGGGACGTCGAACACTGAAGCTTTCTTT
TRBJ1-4 TRBD1 TRBV4-1 . CASRSTGGLEKLFF TGCGCCAGCAGGTCTACAGGGGGCCTTGAAAAACTGTTTTTT
TRBJ2-7 . TRBV27 few CASSLLGGEQYF TGTGCCAGCAGTTTATTAGGTGGGGAGCAGTACTTC
TRBJ2-7 TRBD1 TRBV5-1 . CASSLGGQGDEQYF TGCGCCAGCAGCTTGGGGGGACAGGGGGACGAGCAGTACTTC
TRBJ1-1 . TRBV27 . CASSLTRGLLNEAFF TGTGCCAGCAGTTTAACCAGGGGACTTTTGAATGAAGCTTTCTTT
TRBJ2-1 TRBD2 TRBV19 large CASSIEPGLAGGSYNEQFF TGTGCCAGTAGTATAGAACCGGGACTAGCGGGAGGTTCCTACAATGAGCAGTTCTTC
TRBJ1-6 . TRBV4-1 . CASSQDLGAGGSPLHF TGCGCCAGCAGCCAAGATCTCGGGGCAGGCGGTTCACCCCTCCACTTT
TRBJ2-7 . TRBV11-3 . CASSETYEQYF TGTGCCAGCAGCGAAACCTACGAGCAGTACTTC
TRBJ2-7 . TRBV7-6 . CASSPTLGKRGSYEQYF TGTGCCAGCAGCCCAACGCTCGGGAAGAGGGGGTCCTACGAGCAGTACTTC
TRBJ2-1 . TRBV5-1 . CASSLGRGTHNEQFF TGCGCCAGCAGCTTGGGGAGGGGCACACACAATGAGCAGTTCTTC
TRBJ1-1 . TRBV11-1 . CASSQTENTEAFF TGTGCCAGCAGTCAGACCGAAAACACTGAAGCTTTCTTT
TRBJ2-7 TRBD2 TRBV28 . CASSGGNSYEQYF TGTGCCAGCTCGGGAGGGAACTCCTACGAGCAGTACTTC
TRBJ2-3 TRBD2 TRBV9 . CASSPRGLADTDTQYF TGTGCCAGCAGCCCCCGGGGACTAGCGGACACAGATACGCAGTATTTT
TRBJ2-2 . TRBV6-1 . CASSLRGTGELFF TGTGCCAGCAGTTTAAGGGGGACCGGGGAGCTGTTTTTT
TRBJ2-7 TRBD2 TRBV20-1 . CSARNGRGDEQYF TGCAGTGCTAGAAACGGGAGGGGCGACGAGCAGTACTTC
TRBJ1-3 TRBD1 TRBV10-3 . CAISSRDSRNTIYF TGTGCCATCAGTAGCCGGGACAGCCGAAACACCATATATTTT
TRBJ1-2 TRBD1 TRBV19 few CASSDDRDYGYTF TGTGCCAGTAGTGATGACAGGGACTATGGCTACACCTTC
TRBJ1-2 . TRBV19 . CASSFNRDLHYGYTF TGTGCCAGTAGTTTCAACCGGGACCTACACTATGGCTACACCTTC
TRBJ1-2 . TRBV6-1 . CASSYAGGQDGYTF TGTGCCAGCAGCTATGCCGGGGGGCAGGATGGCTACACCTTC
TRBJ1-2 TRBD1 TRBV30 . CAWSDGQVYGYTF TGTGCCTGGAGCGACGGACAGGTCTATGGCTACACCTTC
TRBJ1-3 . TRBV6-2/TRBV6-3 few CASSYLGLNSGNTIYF TGTGCCAGCAGTTACTTAGGACTCAACTCTGGAAACACCATATATTTT